Each of the 15 T cell receptor beta chains below was sequenced from the same sample in a study of T cells after yellow fever vaccination. Each CDR3 protein gets one entry after TCRdb re-called the 5' RACE reads with MiXCR. The sample records roughly 120,000 distinct CDR3 sequences, roughly 6.8% being singletons. Material: CD4+ T cells sorted from PBMCs, obtained about 49 days after the first yellow fever vaccination. The receptors here all came from a man in his late teens or twenties who received the YFV17D yellow fever vaccine.

In this sample, this clonotype turned up many times. V and J are TRBV29-1 and TRBJ1-3; D may be TRBD1 (5 bases). Germline V gene data show CDR1 as SQVTM and CDR2 as ANQGSEA. CDR3 length: 16 amino acids. The germline V and J ends were trimmed by 0 bases and 1 base, with 13 bases remaining between them. The CDR3: CSVEDLQGGSGNTIYF. The CDR3 DNA is TGCAGCGTTGAAGATCTCCAGGGAGGATCTGGAAACACCATATATTTT.

To note about this clonotype: A much larger clone lies a single base off, so this may be a read error. V gene TRBV7-9 combines with J gene TRBJ2-5; D is undetermined. The CDR3 contains 14 residues. CDR1 is SEHNR and CDR2 is FQNEAQ in the germline V gene (reference sequence). Between the trimmed V and J ends, which lost 2 bases and 1 base, there was a span of 8 bases. The CDR3 nucleotides are TGTGCCAGCAGCTTAATGCCGGCCCAAGAGACCCAGTACTTC. This encodes CASSLMPAQETQYF. The full variable domain, its missing parts supplied by reference TRBV7-9 and TRBJ2-5, is DTGVSQNPRHKITKRGQNVTFRCDPISEHNRLYWYRQTLGQGPEFLTYFQNEAQLEKSRLLSDRFSAERPKGSFSTLEIQRTEQGDSAMYLCASSLMPAQETQYFGPGTRLLVL.

In this sample, this clonotype turned up many times. The chain has TRBV6-5 and TRBJ2-3; 8 bases map to TRBD2. This CDR3 is built from 14 residues. Germline lookup yields CDR1 MNHEY and CDR2 SVGAGI. V lost 2 bases to trimming and J lost 13 bases; unmatched junction nucleotides: 11. Here the CDR3 DNA reads TGTGCCAGCAGTTACGGGGGACTAGACCGGGAAAAGTATTTT. Residues: CASSYGGLDREKYF.

This clonotype came up a few times. The chain employs TRBV5-4 and TRBJ2-2; no reliable D call. V was pared by 4 bases and J by 5 bases, with 12 bases between. The CDR3 contains 14 residues. The germline CDR1 and CDR2 sequences are SGHNT and YYREEE (reference sequence). As DNA, the CDR3 is TGTGCCAGCAGCCCCGCCTTTAGGACCGGGGAGCTGTTTTTT. The encoded protein is CASSPAFRTGELFF. The full variable domain, rest sourced from reference TRBV5-4 and TRBJ2-2, is ETGVTQSPTHLIKTRGQQVTLRCSSQSGHNTVSWYQQALGQGPQFIFQYYREEENGRGNFPPRFSGLQFPNYSSELNVNALELDDSALYLCASSPAFRTGELFFGEGSRLTVL.

This clonotype has at least ten counts. The chain is built from TRBV12-5 and TRBJ2-5; 10 bases map to TRBD2. Looked up from germline, CDR1 is LGHNT and CDR2 is FRNRAP. Trimming removed 0 bases from V and 9 bases from J; junction bases left unmatched: 10. The CDR3 runs to 16 residues. The DNA for the CDR3 is TGTGCTAGTGGTTTGGTGTTAGCGGGGGGCCCGACGCCCCAGTACTTC. Translated: CASGLVLAGGPTPQYF.

With regard to this clonotype: Possible read error: a much larger clone is one base away. CDR3 DNA sequence: TGCGCCAGCAGCCCAGGACTAGCTGCGAACATTCAGTACTTC. It specifies CASSPGLAANIQYF. The chain joins TRBV5-1 to TRBJ2-4, with TRBD2 identical over 8 bases. Germline CDR1 is SGHRS and CDR2 is YFSETQ. The CDR3 extends over 14 amino acids. J was trimmed by 7 bases and V by 4 bases; bases with no gene match: 7.

The chain links TRBV5-1 to TRBJ2-1; D is tentatively TRBD1 or TRBD2 (6 bases each). Germline CDR1 is SGHRS and CDR2 is YFSETQ. This CDR3 contains 17 residues. Trimming cost V 4 bases and J 5 bases, with 22 bases left between them. The CDR3 is CASSVTLGGDTHNEQFF. CDR3 coding DNA: TGCGCCAGCAGCGTGACTCTTGGCGGGGACACCCACAATGAGCAGTTCTTC.

This clonotype has a count of ten or more. The V call is TRBV5-1, the J call TRBJ2-2; 8 bases line up with TRBD1. The CDR3 consists of 15 residues. V gave up 0 bases and J gave up 7 bases; unmatched junction bases: 5. Germline CDR1 and CDR2: SGHRS and YFSETQ. Here the CDR3 DNA reads TGCGCCAGCAGCTTGGCAGGGGGCGCGAACGGGGAGCTGTTTTTT. This sequence encodes CASSLAGGANGELFF.

Ten or more counts support this clonotype. The V call is TRBV10-3, the J call TRBJ2-3; D gene uncertain. The CDR3 sequence is 14 residues long. V lost 8 bases to trimming and J lost 2 bases, with 14 bases between them. Germline CDR1 and CDR2: ENHRY and SYGVKD. The CDR3 nucleotides read TGTGCCATCGCCGTGGGCGGACCCACAGATACGCAGTATTTT. Residues: CAIAVGGPTDTQYF.

For this clonotype: A single base separates this from a much larger clone, so it may be a read error. The CDR3 loop is CGSSFVAAEQYF. CDR3 in DNA: TGTGGCAGCAGCTTTGTTGCAGCCGAGCAGTACTTC. The chain recombines TRBV7-2 with TRBJ2-7, with no clear D. The CDR3 length is 12 residues. Germline V lookup: CDR1 SGHTA, CDR2 FQGNSA.

The CDR3 loop is CASSPIATQNQETQYF. CDR3 nucleotide sequence: TGTGCCAGCTCACCAATCGCCACACAAAACCAAGAGACCCAGTACTTC. The chain carries TRBV18 and TRBJ2-5; D is ambiguous. Germline V gene sequence: CDR1 KGHSH, CDR2 LQKENI. V was trimmed by 2 bases and J by 0 bases, leaving 13 bases between them. The CDR3 contains 16 residues.

The chain recombines TRBV5-1 with TRBJ1-6, with 10 bases that match TRBD1. Germline CDR1 reads SGHRS; CDR2 reads YFSETQ. This CDR3 has 15 residues. V trimming: 2 bases; J trimming: 8 bases; junction bases outside the gene matches: 4. Written as DNA, the CDR3 is TGCGCCAGCAGCTTCACAGGGACAGGGGATTCACCCCTCCACTTT. As protein: CASSFTGTGDSPLHF.

This clonotype has ten or more counts. This chain links TRBV7-9 with TRBJ2-3; 12 bases are shared with TRBD1. Unmatched junction bases numbered 4, after V lost 11 bases and J lost 4 bases. Germline values: CDR1 SEHNR, CDR2 FQNEAQ (reference sequence). This CDR3 is built from 13 residues. This CDR3 is CAGGTGGSDTQYF. DNA for the CDR3: TGTGCCGGTGGGACAGGGGGCTCAGATACGCAGTATTTT.

The chain has TRBV24-1 and TRBJ2-3; unclear D gene. The CDR3 has 14 residues. Between the trimmed V and J ends, which lost 3 bases and 7 bases, there was a span of 13 bases. Germline V CDR1 and CDR2: KGHDR, SFDVKD. DNA for the CDR3: TGTGCCACCAGTGATACGGCGGCTTCTCATACGCAGTATTTT. Translated: CATSDTAASHTQYF.

This clonotype was seen ten or more times. The CDR3 is CSARDQASGGRRDTQYF. Written as DNA, the CDR3 is TGCAGTGCTAGAGATCAGGCTAGCGGGGGGCGGAGAGATACGCAGTATTTT. The chain has TRBV20-1 and TRBJ2-3; 11 nucleotides line up with TRBD2. Germline V gene lookup returns CDR1 DFQATT and CDR2 SNEGSKA (reference sequence). The V segment lost 0 bases and the J segment 5 bases; nucleotides outside the gene matches: 10. The CDR3 is made up of 17 amino acids.